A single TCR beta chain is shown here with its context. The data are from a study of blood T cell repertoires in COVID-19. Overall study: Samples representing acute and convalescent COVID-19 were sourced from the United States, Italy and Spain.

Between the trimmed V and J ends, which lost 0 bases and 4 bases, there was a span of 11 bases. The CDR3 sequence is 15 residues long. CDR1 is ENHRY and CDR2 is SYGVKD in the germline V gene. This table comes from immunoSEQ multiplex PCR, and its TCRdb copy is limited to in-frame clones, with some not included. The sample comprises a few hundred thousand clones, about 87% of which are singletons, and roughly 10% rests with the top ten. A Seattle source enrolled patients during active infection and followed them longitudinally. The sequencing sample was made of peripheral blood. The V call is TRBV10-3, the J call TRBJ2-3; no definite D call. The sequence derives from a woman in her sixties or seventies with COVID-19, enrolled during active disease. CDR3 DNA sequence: TGTGCCATCAGTGAGTCACAAGTTACAGCAGATACGCAGTATTTT. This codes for CAISESQVTADTQYF.